This TCR beta chain was profiled in a study of T-cell reconstitution after alpha-beta-depleted transplantation in children. It was with unique molecular identifiers that the TCRbeta library was prepared. TCRdb reprocessed the PCR reads with MiXCR, giving one entry per CDR3 protein. The top ten hold 1.1% of the sample, which has hundreds of thousands of distinct CDR3 sequences, around 16% seen once. This clonotype was detected many times. V lost 0 bases to trimming and J lost 5 bases, with 16 bases between them. Germline CDR1 is DFQATT and CDR2 is SNEGSKA (reference sequence). This CDR3 has 16 amino acids.

The rearrangement joins TRBV20-1 to TRBJ2-2; maybe TRBD2 (7 bases). This specimen was PBMCs from the stem cell graft donor, taken from the stem cell graft. The origin of this receptor is a human donor who donated a stem cell graft to a child with acute myeloid leukemia. In nucleotides, the CDR3 is TGCAGTGCTAGAGATCAAGAGGGGGGGTGGACCGGGGAGCTGTTTTTT. Its protein product is CSARDQEGGWTGELFF.